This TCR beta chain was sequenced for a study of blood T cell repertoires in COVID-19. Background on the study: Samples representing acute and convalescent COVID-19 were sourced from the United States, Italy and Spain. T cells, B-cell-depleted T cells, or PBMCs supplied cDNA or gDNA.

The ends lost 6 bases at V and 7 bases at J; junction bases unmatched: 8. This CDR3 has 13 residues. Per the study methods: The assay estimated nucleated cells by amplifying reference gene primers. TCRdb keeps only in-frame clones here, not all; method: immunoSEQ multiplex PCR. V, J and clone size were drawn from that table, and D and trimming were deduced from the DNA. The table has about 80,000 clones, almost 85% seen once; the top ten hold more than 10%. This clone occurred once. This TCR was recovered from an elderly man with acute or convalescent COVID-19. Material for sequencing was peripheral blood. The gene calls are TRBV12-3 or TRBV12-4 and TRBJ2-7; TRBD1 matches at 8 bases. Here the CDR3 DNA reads TGTGCCAGCAGCGGACAGGGAGTGGGGGAGCAGTACTTC. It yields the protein CASSGQGVGEQYF.